This TCR beta chain was obtained from a study of blood T cell repertoires in COVID-19. Participant age was about 18 to 89 years, and participants resided in 25 or so US areas. Before being deemed recovered, Cohort 3 donors had two negative PCRs, clearance, or symptom resolution. Profiling relied on immunoSEQ multiplex PCR, and the TCRdb table lists in-frame clones only, not all of them. The profile shows some 420,000 clones, 85% to 90% of them singletons. Germline CDR1 and CDR2: SGHTA and FQGTGA. Deletions cut 5 bases from V and 0 bases from J, with 8 bases between. The CDR3 consists of 13 residues. The chain employs TRBV7-3 and TRBJ2-7; D perhaps matches TRBD2 (5 bases). This clonotype was obtained from a man aged 25 to 45 who had recovered from COVID-19. Sample: PBMCs or T cells enriched from blood (not recorded which). The DNA for the CDR3 is TGTGCCAGCAGCAACGGGAACTCCTACGAGCAGTACTTC. Amino acid sequence: CASSNGNSYEQYF.